The clone carrying this T cell receptor (beta chain) was seen just once. Its antigen remains unidentified. The sample is drawn from a study of cytomegalovirus exposure and HLA in healthy donors. Study-level findings and limits: Analyses of presence and absence presupposed an approximately uniform sequencing depth across donors. Later work found most CMV-associated TCR beta chains apparently HLA-restricted. It was confirmed in vitro that a few of the CMV-associated chains were specific for CMV antigens.

Germline CDR1 SGHAT, CDR2 FQNNGV. The germline V and J ends were trimmed by 4 bases and 6 bases, with 20 bases remaining between them. The CDR3 is 16 amino acids. Use of 60 Vbeta and 13 Jbeta primers characterized the PCR. The assay was immunoSEQ multiplex PCR, and TCRdb's table has in-frame clones only and misses some. The sample carries around 100,000 clones, 74% recorded once. The rearrangement uses TRBV11-2 and TRBJ2-3; TRBD2 might be the D (6 bases). The receptor was derived from a man aged 50 or older in good health and CMV-seropositive. Material for sequencing was PBMCs. The CDR3: CASSWARAGPGDTQYF. The CDR3 DNA sequence: TGTGCCAGCAGCTGGGCCCGGGCGGGGCCGGGGGATACGCAGTATTTT. Based on the CDR3 plus reference TRBV11-2 and TRBJ2-3, the full variable domain is EAGVAQSPRYKIIEKRQSVAFWCNPISGHATLYWYQQILGQGPKLLIQFQNNGVVDDSQLPKDRFSAERLKGVDSTLKIQPAKLEDSAVYLCASSWARAGPGDTQYFGPGTRLTVL.